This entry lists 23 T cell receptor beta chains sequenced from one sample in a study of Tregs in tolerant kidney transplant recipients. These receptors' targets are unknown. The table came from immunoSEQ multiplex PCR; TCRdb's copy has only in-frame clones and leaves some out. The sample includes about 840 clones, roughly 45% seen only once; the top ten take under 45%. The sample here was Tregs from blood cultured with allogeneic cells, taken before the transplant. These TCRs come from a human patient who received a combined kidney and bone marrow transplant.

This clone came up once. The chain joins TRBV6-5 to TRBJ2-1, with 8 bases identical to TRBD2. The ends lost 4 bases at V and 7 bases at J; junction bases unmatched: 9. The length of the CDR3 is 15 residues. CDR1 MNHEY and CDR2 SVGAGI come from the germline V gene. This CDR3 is CASSLRAGGGNEQFF. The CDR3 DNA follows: TGTGCCAGCAGTTTAAGGGCGGGGGGAGGGAATGAGCAGTTCTTC.

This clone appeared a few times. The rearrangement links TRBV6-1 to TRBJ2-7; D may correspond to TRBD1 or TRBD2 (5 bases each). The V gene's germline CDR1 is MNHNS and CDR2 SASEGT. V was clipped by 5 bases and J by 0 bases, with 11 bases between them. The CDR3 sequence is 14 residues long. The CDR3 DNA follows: TGTGCCAGCAGTCCTACGGGGCTCTCCTACGAGCAGTACTTC. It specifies CASSPTGLSYEQYF.

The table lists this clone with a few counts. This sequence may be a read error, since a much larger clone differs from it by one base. CDR3 loop: CASSPTIGYRERAGGYTF. The DNA for the CDR3 is TGTGCCAGCTCACCAACGATTGGATACAGGGAACGAGCGGGCGGCTACACCTTC. J is TRBJ1-2 and V is TRBV18, with a tentative D call TRBD1 (6 bases). V was clipped by 2 bases and J by 8 bases, with 27 bases between them. CDR1 KGHSH and CDR2 LQKENI come from the germline V gene. This CDR3 comprises 18 residues.

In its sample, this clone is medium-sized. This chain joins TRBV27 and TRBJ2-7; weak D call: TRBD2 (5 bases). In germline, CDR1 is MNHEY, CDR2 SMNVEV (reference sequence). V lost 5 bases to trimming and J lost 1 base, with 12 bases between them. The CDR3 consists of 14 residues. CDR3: CASSPRGQSYEQYF. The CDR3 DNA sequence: TGTGCCAGCAGTCCCCGAGGGCAGTCCTACGAGCAGTACTTC.

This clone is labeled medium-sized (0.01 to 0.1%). The DNA for the CDR3 is TGCGCCAGCAGCTGGAGCGGGGGGGAGACAGATACGCAGTATTTT. Encoded protein: CASSWSGGETDTQYF. This sequence joins TRBV5-1 and TRBJ2-3; 10 bases are shared with TRBD2. This CDR3 comprises 15 residues. The germline V gene encodes CDR1 SGHRS and CDR2 YFSETQ. Germline trimming cut 3 bases from V and 3 bases from J; bases unmatched to any gene: 4.

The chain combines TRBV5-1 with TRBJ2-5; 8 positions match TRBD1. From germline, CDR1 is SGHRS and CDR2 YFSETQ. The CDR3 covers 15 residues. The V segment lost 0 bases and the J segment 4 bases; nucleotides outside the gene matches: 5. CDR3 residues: CASSLGAGGSETQYF. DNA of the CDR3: TGCGCCAGCAGCTTGGGAGCAGGGGGCTCAGAGACCCAGTACTTC.

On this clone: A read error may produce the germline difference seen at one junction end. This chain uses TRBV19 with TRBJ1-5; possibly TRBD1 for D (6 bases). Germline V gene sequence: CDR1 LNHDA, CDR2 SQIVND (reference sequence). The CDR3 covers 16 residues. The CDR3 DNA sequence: TGTGCCAGTAGTATAGAAACCCGCGGGGGCAAGCAGCCCCAGCATTTT. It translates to CASSIETRGGKQPQHF.

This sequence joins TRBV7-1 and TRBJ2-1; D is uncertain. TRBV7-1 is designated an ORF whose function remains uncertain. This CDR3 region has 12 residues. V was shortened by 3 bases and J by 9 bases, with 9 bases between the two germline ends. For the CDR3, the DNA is TGTGCCAGCAGCTCGCGACGTGTTGAGCAGTTCTTC. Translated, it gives CASSSRRVEQFF.

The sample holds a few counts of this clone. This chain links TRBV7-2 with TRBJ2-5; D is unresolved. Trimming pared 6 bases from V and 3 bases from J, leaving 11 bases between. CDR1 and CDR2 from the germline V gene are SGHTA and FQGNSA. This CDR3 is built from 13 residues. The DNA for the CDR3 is TGTGCCAGCAGTCTGAACTGGGAAGAGACCCAGTACTTC. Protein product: CASSLNWEETQYF.

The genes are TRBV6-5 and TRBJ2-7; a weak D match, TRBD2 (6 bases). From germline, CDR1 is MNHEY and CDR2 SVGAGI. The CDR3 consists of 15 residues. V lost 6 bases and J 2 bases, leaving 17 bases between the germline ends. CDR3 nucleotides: TGTGCCAGCAGGACCAAAGCGGGCGAAGCCTACGAGCAGTACTTC. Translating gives CASRTKAGEAYEQYF.

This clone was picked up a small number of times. The CDR3 sequence is CAICLRADYGTGRETQYF. In nucleotides, the CDR3 is TGCGCCATATGTTTGCGGGCCGACTATGGGACAGGGCGGGAGACCCAGTACTTC. The rearrangement links TRBV23-1 to TRBJ2-5; 9 bases map to TRBD1. TRBV23-1 carries the ORF label, with uncertain function. The ends lost 10 bases at V and 5 bases at J; junction bases unmatched: 23. This CDR3 spans 18 amino acids.

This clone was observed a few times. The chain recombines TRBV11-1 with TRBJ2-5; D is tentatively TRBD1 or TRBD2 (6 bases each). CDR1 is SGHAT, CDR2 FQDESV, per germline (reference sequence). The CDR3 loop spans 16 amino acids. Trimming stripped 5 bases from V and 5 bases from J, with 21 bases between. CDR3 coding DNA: TGTGCCAGCAGCCCACGGGGGCGGTCGGACGGGGAGACCCAGTACTTC. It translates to CASSPRGRSDGETQYF. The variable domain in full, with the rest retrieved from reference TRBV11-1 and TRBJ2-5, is EAEVAQSPRYKITEKSQAVAFWCDPISGHATLYWYRQILGQGPELLVQFQDESVVDDSQLPKDRFSAERLKGVDSTLKIQPAELGDSAMYLCASSPRGRSDGETQYFGPGTRLLVL.

In DNA, the CDR3 is TGTGCCAGCGCTCGATTAGCGGGTCCGGATGAGCAGTTCTTC. Its translation is CASARLAGPDEQFF. V is TRBV7-3 and J is TRBJ2-1; 7 nucleotides match TRBD2. The CDR3 is 14 amino acids. After removal of 8 bases from V and 8 bases from J, the junction contained 12 bases not matched to a gene. CDR1 and CDR2 (germline): SGHTA, FQGTGA. Looking up the rest from reference TRBV7-3 and TRBJ2-1 gives the full variable domain: GAGVSQTPSNKVTEKGKYVELRCDPISGHTALYWYRQSLGQGPEFLIYFQGTGAADDSGLPNDRFFAVRPEGSVSTLKIQRTERGDSAVYLCASARLAGPDEQFFGPGTRLTVL.

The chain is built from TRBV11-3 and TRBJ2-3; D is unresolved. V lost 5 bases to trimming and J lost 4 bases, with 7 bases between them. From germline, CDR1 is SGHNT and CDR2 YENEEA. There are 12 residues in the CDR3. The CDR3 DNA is TGTGCCAGCAGCAAAGACCCAGATACGCAGTATTTT. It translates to CASSKDPDTQYF.

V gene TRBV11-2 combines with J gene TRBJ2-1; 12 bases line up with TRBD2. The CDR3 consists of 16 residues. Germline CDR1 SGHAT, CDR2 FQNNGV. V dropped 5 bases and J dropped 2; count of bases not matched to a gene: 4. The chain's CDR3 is CASSPWTSGTYNEQFF. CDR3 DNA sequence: TGTGCCAGCAGCCCGTGGACTAGCGGGACCTACAATGAGCAGTTCTTC.

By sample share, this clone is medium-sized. The CDR3 nucleotides read TGTGCCAGCAGCCCGCCTGCGGATACGCAGTATTTT. Encoded protein: CASSPPADTQYF. This chain joins TRBV7-2 and TRBJ2-3; D unresolved. This CDR3 spans 12 amino acids. Germline assignment: CDR1 SGHTA and CDR2 FQGNSA. Between the trimmed V and J ends, which lost 5 bases and 6 bases, there was a span of 9 bases.

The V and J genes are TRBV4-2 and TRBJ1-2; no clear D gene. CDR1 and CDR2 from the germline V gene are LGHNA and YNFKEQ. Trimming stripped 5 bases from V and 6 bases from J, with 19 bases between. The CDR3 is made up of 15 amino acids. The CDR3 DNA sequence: TGTGCCAGCAGCTTGATATCGAGGCGCCGAGATGGCTACACCTTC. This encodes CASSLISRRRDGYTF.

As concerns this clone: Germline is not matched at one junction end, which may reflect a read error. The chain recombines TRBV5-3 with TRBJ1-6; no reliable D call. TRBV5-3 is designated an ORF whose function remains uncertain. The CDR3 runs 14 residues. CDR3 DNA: TGTGCCAGCAGCTTAGGACGGCCGAATTCACCCCTCCACTTT. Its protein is CASSLGRPNSPLHF.

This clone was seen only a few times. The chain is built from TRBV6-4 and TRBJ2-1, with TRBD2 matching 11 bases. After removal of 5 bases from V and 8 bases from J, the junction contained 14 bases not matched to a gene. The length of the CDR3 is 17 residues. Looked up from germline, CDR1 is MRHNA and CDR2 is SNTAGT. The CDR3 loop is CASSYNLRLAGLDEQFF. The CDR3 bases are TGTGCCAGCAGTTACAACCTTAGACTAGCGGGATTGGATGAGCAGTTCTTC.

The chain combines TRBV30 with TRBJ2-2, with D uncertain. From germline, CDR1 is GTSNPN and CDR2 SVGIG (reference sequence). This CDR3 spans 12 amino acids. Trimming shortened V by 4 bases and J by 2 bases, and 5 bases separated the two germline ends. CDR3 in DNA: TGTGCCTGGACCGGTAACACCGGGGAGCTGTTTTTT. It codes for CAWTGNTGELFF.

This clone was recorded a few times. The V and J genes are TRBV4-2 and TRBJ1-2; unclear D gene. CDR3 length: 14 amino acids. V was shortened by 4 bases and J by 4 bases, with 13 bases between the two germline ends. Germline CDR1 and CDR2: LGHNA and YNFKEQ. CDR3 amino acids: CASSLSSGPYGYTF. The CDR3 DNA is TGTGCCAGCAGCCTTTCCAGTGGACCCTATGGCTACACCTTC.

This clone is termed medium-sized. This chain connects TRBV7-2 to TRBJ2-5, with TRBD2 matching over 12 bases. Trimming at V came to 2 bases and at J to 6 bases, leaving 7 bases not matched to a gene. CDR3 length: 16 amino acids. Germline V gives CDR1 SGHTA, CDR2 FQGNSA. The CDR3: CASSLTRLAGEKTQYF. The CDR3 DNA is TGTGCCAGCAGCTTAACCAGACTAGCGGGAGAAAAGACCCAGTACTTC.

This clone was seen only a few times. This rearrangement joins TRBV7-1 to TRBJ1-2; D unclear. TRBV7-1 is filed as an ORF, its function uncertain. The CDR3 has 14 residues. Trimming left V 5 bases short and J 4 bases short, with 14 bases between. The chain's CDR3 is CASSLSSGPYGYTF. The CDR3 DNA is TGTGCCAGCAGCCTTTCCAGTGGACCCTATGGCTACACCTTC.